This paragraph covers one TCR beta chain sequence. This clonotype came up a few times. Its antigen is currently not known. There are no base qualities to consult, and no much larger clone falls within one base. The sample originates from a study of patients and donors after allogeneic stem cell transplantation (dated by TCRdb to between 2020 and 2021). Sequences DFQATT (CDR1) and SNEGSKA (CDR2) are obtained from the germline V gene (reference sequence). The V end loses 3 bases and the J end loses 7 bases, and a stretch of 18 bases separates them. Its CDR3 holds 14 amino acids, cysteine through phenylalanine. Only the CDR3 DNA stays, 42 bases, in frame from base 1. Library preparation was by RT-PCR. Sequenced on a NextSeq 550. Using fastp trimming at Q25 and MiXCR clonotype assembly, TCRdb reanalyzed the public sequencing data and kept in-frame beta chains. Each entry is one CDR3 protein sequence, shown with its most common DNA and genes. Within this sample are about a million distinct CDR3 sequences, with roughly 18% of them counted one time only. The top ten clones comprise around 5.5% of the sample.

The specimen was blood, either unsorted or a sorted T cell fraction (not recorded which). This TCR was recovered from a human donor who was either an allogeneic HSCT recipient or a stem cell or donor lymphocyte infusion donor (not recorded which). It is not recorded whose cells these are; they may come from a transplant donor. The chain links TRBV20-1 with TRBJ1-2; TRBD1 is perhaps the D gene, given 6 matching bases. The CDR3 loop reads CSARGGVSGVGYTF. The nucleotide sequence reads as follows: TGCAGTGCTAGGGGGGGAGTATCAGGGGTTGGCTACACCTTC.